This TCR beta chain was profiled in a study of shared clonotypes between healthy human individuals. Study details: Those who served as donors were a couple of women and a few men between the ages of 18 and 49.

Regarding the study as a whole: Tissue TCR repertoires likely differ from these blood-only repertoires.

To note about this clone: Its antigen is unknown.

Assay used: immunoSEQ multiplex PCR; TCRdb lists only in-frame clones, some missing. This table holds about 320,000 clones, around 86% found once. The study enrolled healthy HIV-negative adults without recent acute infections or vaccinations as donors. The CDR3 totals 14 residues. The germline gives CDR1 SGHNT, CDR2 YYREEE (reference sequence). Trimming shortened V by 0 bases and J by 5 bases, and 11 bases separated the two germline ends. Input material: memory CD8+ T cells sorted from blood. Subset noted: CD45RO+ cells pooled with CCR7-negative TemRA cells. This clonotype was obtained from a man younger than 35 in good health. The V and J genes are TRBV5-4 and TRBJ1-2; possible D gene TRBD1, 6 bases. For the CDR3, the DNA is TGTGCCAGCAGCTTGGGCGGCCAGGGGTATGGCTACACCTTC. It encodes CASSLGGQGYGYTF.